One and the same sample provided the 24 T cell receptor beta chains below, sequenced in a study of CD8+ T cells in alopecia areata. RNA extraction and reverse transcription yielded cDNA as sequencing template. Assay used: immunoSEQ multiplex PCR; TCRdb lists only in-frame clones, some missing. The profile covers more than 95,000 clones, with about two fifths appearing a single time and 1.3% taken by the ten largest. Sequenced: CD4+ T cells sorted from blood. These receptors were collected from a human donor with alopecia areata.

The genes are TRBV7-9 and TRBJ1-6; no definite D call. Trimming removed 2 bases at V and 13 bases at J, with 18 bases between. CDR1 is SEHNR and CDR2 is FQNEAQ in the germline V gene (reference sequence). CDR3 length: 15 residues. CDR3 protein: CASSLLPEAGSPLHF. The CDR3, as DNA: TGTGCCAGCAGCTTATTGCCCGAAGCGGGTTCCCCCCTCCACTTT.

The table lists this clone with a few counts. The chain couples TRBV27 to TRBJ2-3, with TRBD2 matching 12 bases. Unmatched junction bases numbered 13, after V lost 0 bases and J lost 6 bases. The CDR3 extends over 19 amino acids. CDR1 is MNHEY and CDR2 is SMNVEV in the germline V gene (reference sequence). The DNA of the CDR3 is TGTGCCAGCAGTTTATCCACCCGGTGGACTAGCGGGGAGTCTGATACGCAGTATTTT. Its translation: CASSLSTRWTSGESDTQYF.

This clone was seen at least ten times. The J gene is TRBJ2-2, the V gene TRBV7-2, with unresolved D. The CDR3 runs 12 residues. Trimming pared 5 bases from V and 3 bases from J, leaving 4 bases between. From germline, CDR1 is SGHTA and CDR2 FQGNSA. CDR3 sequence reads: CASSEYTGELFF. Here the CDR3 DNA reads TGTGCCAGCAGCGAGTACACCGGGGAGCTGTTTTTT.

This chain links TRBV29-1 with TRBJ1-5, with D possibly matching TRBD1 (6 bases). CDR1 and CDR2 (germline): SQVTM, ANQGSEA. This CDR3 spans 12 amino acids. Trimming took off 0 bases at V and 6 bases at J, with 6 bases between the two ends. CDR3 protein: CSVEDRGQPQHF. As DNA, the CDR3 is TGCAGCGTTGAAGACAGGGGTCAGCCCCAGCATTTT.

V is TRBV7-8 and J is TRBJ2-2; 16 nucleotides match TRBD2. V trimming: 5 bases; J trimming: 7 bases; junction bases outside the gene matches: 13. This CDR3 has 19 residues. Germline assignment: CDR1 SGHVS and CDR2 FQNEAQ. Here the CDR3 reads CASSLSGTSGRAIVGELFF. The DNA for the CDR3 is TGTGCCAGCAGCCTAAGCGGGACTAGCGGGAGGGCCATCGTCGGGGAGCTGTTTTTT.

The sample holds a few counts of this clone. This chain connects TRBV11-2 to TRBJ2-3; 7 positions agree with TRBD1. There are 14 residues in the CDR3. V shed 5 bases, J shed 5 bases, and the junction held 7 bases outside the gene matches. Germline-derived CDR1 and CDR2 are SGHAT and FQNNGV. As DNA, the CDR3 is TGTGCCAGCAGCCGACAGGGATCTTTAGATACGCAGTATTTT. Protein: CASSRQGSLDTQYF.

The chain employs TRBV6-5 and TRBJ1-2; unclear D gene. The germline V gene has CDR1 MNHEY and CDR2 SVGAGI. The CDR3 covers 14 residues. V lost 0 bases to trimming and J lost 5 bases, with 10 bases between them. The CDR3 loop reads CASSYSISGYGYTF. The CDR3 DNA sequence: TGTGCCAGCAGTTACTCGATTTCAGGATATGGCTACACCTTC.

The chain has TRBV30 and TRBJ2-1, with TRBD2 identical over 8 bases. Germline CDR1 and CDR2: GTSNPN and SVGIG (reference sequence). The CDR3 is 12 amino acids. Germline trimming cut 2 bases from V and 8 bases from J; bases unmatched to any gene: 2. The DNA of the CDR3 is TGTGCCTGGAGTCGGGGGGGCTATGAGCAGTTCTTC. It translates to CAWSRGGYEQFF.

V usage is TRBV6-5 and J usage is TRBJ2-3, with unresolved D. The CDR3 length is 11 residues. Germline values: CDR1 MNHEY, CDR2 SVGAGI. Trimming shortened V by 8 bases and J by 6 bases, and 9 bases separated the two germline ends. CDR3 nucleotide sequence: TGTGCCAGCTCCCGTGGGGATACGCAGTATTTT. It yields the protein CASSRGDTQYF.

The chain joins TRBV5-6 to TRBJ2-5; 9 bases are shared with TRBD2. The germline V gene has CDR1 SGHDT and CDR2 YYEEEE. J lost 1 base, V lost 2 bases, and 9 bases had no gene match. This CDR3 comprises 17 residues. As DNA, the CDR3 is TGTGCCAGCAGCTTTAGGTTAGCGGGAGTAACCCAAGAGACCCAGTACTTC. It yields the protein CASSFRLAGVTQETQYF. Together with reference TRBV5-6 and TRBJ2-5, the CDR3 gives the full variable domain: DAGVTQSPTHLIKTRGQQVTLRCSPKSGHDTVSWYQQALGQGPQFIFQYYEEEERQRGNFPDRFSGHQFPNYSSELNVNALLLGDSALYLCASSFRLAGVTQETQYFGPGTRLLVL.

The V call is TRBV29-1, the J call TRBJ2-2; 13 nucleotides align to TRBD2. CDR1 and CDR2 (germline): SQVTM, ANQGSEA. The V and J ends lost 0 bases and 0 bases, in that order; junction bases with no gene match: 7. CDR3 size: 19 residues. The CDR3 bases are TGCAGCGTTGAAGACGGGACTAGCGGGACCAGAGCGAACACCGGGGAGCTGTTTTTT. Protein sequence: CSVEDGTSGTRANTGELFF.

About this clone: At one end the junction does not follow the germline gene, possibly because of a read error. The chain links TRBV7-7 to TRBJ2-7; weak D call: TRBD2 (5 bases). The CDR3 loop spans 12 amino acids. Germline V lookup: CDR1 SSHAT, CDR2 FNYEAQ (reference sequence). CDR3 in amino acids: CASSPPGGEQYF. DNA of the CDR3: TGTGCTAGCAGCCCGCCCGGAGGTGAGCAGTACTTC.

This clone was detected only a few times. This chain uses TRBV7-8 with TRBJ2-3; D perhaps matches TRBD2 (5 bases). With 3 bases removed from V and 1 base from J, the gap between germline ends came to 11 bases. This CDR3 is 15 amino acids long. Per germline, CDR1 SGHVS and CDR2 FQNEAQ. For the CDR3, the DNA is TGTGCCAGCAGCTTTAAGGTTAGCGGCACAGATACGCAGTATTTT. Translating gives CASSFKVSGTDTQYF.

This chain links TRBV5-6 with TRBJ2-7, with 11 bases identical to TRBD1. J gave up 7 bases and V 0 bases, and 9 bases lay outside the gene matches. Germline-derived CDR1 and CDR2 are SGHDT and YYEEEE. The CDR3 consists of 16 residues. CDR3 nucleotide sequence: TGTGCCAGCAGCTTGGGAGGCGGACAGGGGGCCCGGGAGCAGTACTTC. Translating gives CASSLGGGQGAREQYF.

Only a few counts were recorded for this clone. The rearrangement joins TRBV28 to TRBJ1-5; D not certain. This CDR3 contains 15 residues. Germline lookup yields CDR1 MDHEN and CDR2 SYDVKM. Trimming removed 8 bases from V and 0 bases from J, with 14 bases in between. The CDR3 here is CASVPAPTSNQPQHF. The CDR3 coding sequence is TGTGCCAGCGTCCCCGCCCCCACTAGCAATCAGCCCCAGCATTTT.

This chain connects TRBV27 to TRBJ2-1; D perhaps matches TRBD1 (6 bases). The CDR3 sequence is 17 residues long. Germline V gene data show CDR1 as MNHEY and CDR2 as SMNVEV (reference sequence). V lost 4 bases and J lost 4, with 20 bases in between. CDR3 protein: CASSSGQPAKRYNEQFF. The CDR3 DNA sequence: TGTGCCAGCAGTTCAGGACAGCCGGCAAAAAGGTACAATGAGCAGTTCTTC.

This rearrangement joins TRBV29-1 to TRBJ1-2; no clear D. Trimming shortened V by 4 bases and J by 7 bases, and 4 bases separated the two germline ends. The CDR3 loop spans 9 amino acids. From germline, CDR1 is SQVTM and CDR2 ANQGSEA. The CDR3 is CSVVPGYTF. CDR3 bases: TGCAGCGTTGTGCCTGGCTACACCTTC.

This clone was seen a handful of times. This chain connects TRBV7-9 to TRBJ2-2; perhaps TRBD1 as D (6 bases). Deletions cut 5 bases from V and 2 bases from J, with 21 bases between. CDR1 is SEHNR, CDR2 FQNEAQ, per germline (reference sequence). The length of the CDR3 is 18 residues. CDR3 nucleotides: TGTGCCAGCAGCGAACCCCATTGGGGGCGCCTAAACACCGGGGAGCTGTTTTTT. Residues: CASSEPHWGRLNTGELFF.

The V gene is TRBV2, the J gene TRBJ2-3; TRBD1 aligns across 9 bases. The CDR3 runs to 15 residues. The junction had 4 bases not matched to a gene; V was cut back by 6 bases and J by 0 bases. The germline CDR1 and CDR2 sequences are SNHLY and FYNNEI. The CDR3 coding sequence is TGTGCCAGCAGGACACAGGGGGCGAGCACAGATACGCAGTATTTT. Encoded protein: CASRTQGASTDTQYF. The full variable domain, its missing parts supplied by reference TRBV2 and TRBJ2-3, is EPEVTQTPSHQVTQMGQEVILRCVPISNHLYFYWYRQILGQKVEFLVSFYNNEISEKSEIFDDQFSVERPDGSNFTLKIRSTKLEDSAMYFCASRTQGASTDTQYFGPGTRLTVL.

V and J are TRBV6-5 and TRBJ2-1; D is possibly TRBD2 (6 bases). This CDR3 has 15 amino acids. V lost 6 bases, J lost 7 bases, and 19 bases lay in between. Per the germline V gene, CDR1 is MNHEY and CDR2 is SVGAGI. CDR3 sequence: CASSKRTTYSNEQFF. CDR3 sequence (DNA): TGTGCCAGCAGCAAAAGGACTACTTATTCGAATGAGCAGTTCTTC.

The V gene is TRBV6-5, the J gene TRBJ2-5; D is unresolved. The CDR3 has 14 amino acids. Trimming pared 0 bases from V and 0 bases from J, leaving 5 bases between. Germline assignment: CDR1 MNHEY and CDR2 SVGAGI. The CDR3 nucleotides are TGTGCCAGCAGTTACTCGAATAACCAAGAGACCCAGTACTTC. It translates to CASSYSNNQETQYF.

This clone has only a few counts. In DNA, the CDR3 is TGCGCCAGCAGCTTGGGGGACCCTCTTAACTATGGCTACACCTTC. This sequence encodes CASSLGDPLNYGYTF. The chain has TRBV5-1 and TRBJ1-2, with D perhaps matching TRBD1 (5 bases). With 0 bases removed from V and 1 base from J, the gap between germline ends came to 10 bases. The CDR3 is 15 residues long. Germline V gene data show CDR1 as SGHRS and CDR2 as YFSETQ.

This clone was counted only a few times. V usage is TRBV11-2 and J usage is TRBJ2-7; the match to TRBD2 covers 9 bases. The CDR3 is made up of 14 amino acids. Trimming took 5 bases from V and 4 from J; bases not matched to a gene: 6. Germline loops: CDR1 SGHAT, CDR2 FQNNGV. The CDR3 reads CASSPGSGRYEQYF. The CDR3 DNA is TGTGCCAGCAGCCCGGGTAGCGGGAGATACGAGCAGTACTTC.

This clone was detected only a few times. This chain uses TRBV5-1 with TRBJ2-7, with 8 bases aligning to TRBD2. Germline V lookup: CDR1 SGHRS, CDR2 YFSETQ. The CDR3 covers 14 residues. Trimming took 3 bases from V and 6 from J; bases not matched to a gene: 8. Here the CDR3 DNA reads TGCGCCAGCAGCTCCGGAGCGGGAGCTATCGAGCAGTACTTC. It specifies CASSSGAGAIEQYF.